One sample yielded the 22 T cell receptor beta chains listed below, sequenced in a study of cytomegalovirus exposure and HLA in healthy donors. The PCR made use of 60 Vbeta and 13 Jbeta primers. Using immunoSEQ multiplex PCR, the repertoire was profiled, and TCRdb retains in-frame clones only, with some absent. The sample includes around 150,000 clones, around four fifths seen only once; the top ten take approximately 3%. The specimen was PBMCs. The receptors derive from a male donor in good health and CMV-seronegative.

The chain links TRBV2 to TRBJ2-5, with D perhaps matching TRBD2 (6 bases). V gave up 8 bases and J gave up 2 bases, with 12 bases separating them. CDR3 length equals 13 residues. Germline V gene sequence: CDR1 SNHLY, CDR2 FYNNEI. The CDR3 DNA reads TGTGCCAGCTCGACGGGAGCTCAAGAGACCCAGTACTTC. Encoded protein: CASSTGAQETQYF.

This clone was seen only a few times. The chain is built from TRBV7-2 and TRBJ2-3, with 9 bases fitting TRBD1. The germline gives CDR1 SGHTA, CDR2 FQGNSA. The trim removed 5 bases at V and 5 bases at J, leaving 11 bases unmatched. The CDR3 has 16 amino acids. The CDR3 bases are TGTGCCAGCAGCCGGGGACACAGGGGGCTTAGAGATACGCAGTATTTT. Amino acids: CASSRGHRGLRDTQYF.

The chain has TRBV14 and TRBJ1-3, with unresolved D. The CDR3 has 14 amino acids. V shed 1 base and J shed 5 bases, with 9 bases lying between them. Germline V gene data show CDR1 as SGHDN and CDR2 as FVKESK. The CDR3 DNA is TGTGCCAGCAGCCAAGTGGCAGGCCGAAACACCATATATTTT. Translating it yields CASSQVAGRNTIYF. Looking up the rest from reference TRBV14 and TRBJ1-3 gives the full variable domain: EAGVTQFPSHSVIEKGQTVTLRCDPISGHDNLYWYRRVMGKEIKFLLHFVKESKQDESGMPNNRFLAERTGGTYSTLKVQPAELEDSGVYFCASSQVAGRNTIYFGEGSWLTVV.

The table lists this clone with a count of one. The J gene is TRBJ2-1, the V gene TRBV7-3; D is perhaps TRBD1 (5 bases). CDR3 size: 16 residues. V lost 2 bases, J lost 0 bases, and 11 bases lay in between. Per germline, CDR1 SGHTA and CDR2 FQGTGA. CDR3 bases: TGTGCCAGCAGCTTATGGGGCGTGAGCTCCTACAATGAGCAGTTCTTC. This sequence encodes CASSLWGVSSYNEQFF.

Details on this clone: The sample has other DNA sequences that encode this CDR3 too. The chain joins TRBV7-9 to TRBJ1-3; D is unresolved. This CDR3 is 15 amino acids long. The germline gives CDR1 SEHNR, CDR2 FQNEAQ (reference sequence). The ends were cut back, 2 bases at V and 0 bases at J, with 8 bases in the middle. CDR3: CASSLSASSGNTIYF. For the CDR3, the DNA is TGTGCCAGCAGCTTATCGGCTAGCTCTGGAAACACCATATATTTT.

Details on this clone: Mismatch with germline at one junction end may stem from a read error. This sequence joins TRBV28 and TRBJ1-1; a possible D gene is TRBD1 (5 bases). This CDR3 is built from 12 residues. CDR1 is MDHEN, CDR2 SYDVKM, per germline. As DNA, the CDR3 is TGTGCCGGCAGGGCCCGGAACACTGAAGCTTTCTTT. It translates to CAGRARNTEAFF.

A word on this clone: The sample has other DNA sequences that encode this CDR3 too. The chain combines TRBV4-3 with TRBJ2-7, with D perhaps matching TRBD2 (5 bases). This CDR3 is built from 15 residues. Per the germline V gene, CDR1 is LGHNA and CDR2 is YSLEER. V was shortened by 1 base and J by 1 base, with 11 bases between the two germline ends. The CDR3 DNA sequence: TGCGCCAGCAGCCAAGGTCTGGCGGGTTCCTACGAGCAGTACTTC. Residues: CASSQGLAGSYEQYF.

This rearrangement joins TRBV7-3 to TRBJ2-5, with 15 bases matching TRBD2. J was trimmed by 8 bases and V by 5 bases; bases with no gene match: 12. CDR1 is SGHTA and CDR2 is FQGTGA in the germline V gene. CDR3 length: 17 residues. The CDR3 DNA reads as TGTGCCAGCAGCCCAAGGGGACTAGCGGGAGGACGGGGTACCCAGTACTTC. The encoded protein is CASSPRGLAGGRGTQYF.

The count of this clone is one. This rearrangement joins TRBV10-3 to TRBJ1-2; TRBD1 aligns across 7 bases. Germline CDR1 ENHRY, CDR2 SYGVKD. The CDR3 spans 14 residues. Trimming removed 10 bases from V and 0 bases from J; junction bases left unmatched: 8. CDR3 nucleotide sequence: TGTGCCACCTCGCGACAGGGTTCTAACTATGGCTACACCTTC. Amino acid sequence: CATSRQGSNYGYTF.

V and J are TRBV6-1 and TRBJ2-7; D is perhaps TRBD1 (5 bases). This CDR3 contains 12 residues. The V gene lost 1 base and the J gene lost 12 bases, with 13 bases spanning the gap. The germline V gene encodes CDR1 MNHNS and CDR2 SASEGT. The CDR3 sequence: CASSEEQVNSYF. The CDR3 nucleotides read TGTGCCAGCAGTGAAGAACAGGTGAATTCGTACTTC.

The genes are TRBV19 and TRBJ1-2; no reliable D call. Germline assignment: CDR1 LNHDA and CDR2 SQIVND (reference sequence). CDR3 length: 12 amino acids. V lost 3 bases to trimming and J lost 5 bases, with 7 bases between them. The CDR3 DNA reads as TGTGCCAGTAGTATGGGCAGATATGGCTACACCTTC. Protein: CASSMGRYGYTF. Full variable domain (outside the CDR3, taken from reference TRBV19 and TRBJ1-2): DGGITQSPKYLFRKEGQNVTLSCEQNLNHDAMYWYRQDPGQGLRLIYYSQIVNDFQKGDIAEGYSVSREKKESFPLTVTSAQKNPTAFYLCASSMGRYGYTFGSGTRLTVV.

This clone was found once. The chain has TRBV2 and TRBJ1-5, with 9 nucleotides matching TRBD1. V trimming: 8 bases; J trimming: 2 bases; junction bases outside the gene matches: 16. This CDR3 contains 18 residues. Germline lookup yields CDR1 SNHLY and CDR2 FYNNEI. The CDR3 sequence: CASSTGGTGTYRNQPQHF. CDR3 sequence (DNA): TGTGCCAGCTCCACCGGCGGGACAGGGACGTATCGCAATCAGCCCCAGCATTTT. The full variable domain, with the rest looked up from reference TRBV2 and TRBJ1-5, is EPEVTQTPSHQVTQMGQEVILRCVPISNHLYFYWYRQILGQKVEFLVSFYNNEISEKSEIFDDQFSVERPDGSNFTLKIRSTKLEDSAMYFCASSTGGTGTYRNQPQHFGDGTRLSIL.

The J gene is TRBJ2-3, the V gene TRBV7-9; D is undetermined. CDR1 is SEHNR and CDR2 is FQNEAQ in the germline V gene (reference sequence). V dropped 0 bases and J dropped 1 base, with 14 bases sitting between them. There are 17 residues in the CDR3. The DNA for the CDR3 is TGTGCCAGCAGCTTAGCGACACATAGGTTGGGCACAGATACGCAGTATTTT. This translates into CASSLATHRLGTDTQYF.

Only one count was recorded for this clone. The chain carries TRBV4-1 and TRBJ2-1, with 7 bases identical to TRBD2. The junction had 10 bases not matched to a gene; V was cut back by 0 bases and J by 8 bases. This CDR3 region has 16 residues. The germline V gene encodes CDR1 MGHRA and CDR2 YSYEKL. The CDR3 nucleotides are TGCGCCAGCAGCCAAGACCTAGCGGTCCCGGGCGATGAGCAGTTCTTC. Translating gives CASSQDLAVPGDEQFF.

This chain links TRBV6-1 with TRBJ1-1; TRBD1 might be the D (5 bases). The CDR3 runs 14 residues. The germline V gene encodes CDR1 MNHNS and CDR2 SASEGT. V lost 4 bases, J lost 4 bases, and 13 bases lay in between. The CDR3 loop reads CASSAWGVSTEAFF. In DNA form, the CDR3 reads TGTGCCAGCAGTGCTTGGGGGGTAAGCACTGAAGCTTTCTTT.

The chain employs TRBV27 and TRBJ2-7; 8 nucleotides match TRBD1. The CDR3 is 15 residues long. After removal of 4 bases from V and 4 bases from J, the junction contained 9 bases not matched to a gene. The V gene's germline CDR1 is MNHEY and CDR2 SMNVEV (reference sequence). CDR3: CASSSGQVYGYEQYF. The CDR3 nucleotides read TGTGCCAGCAGTTCGGGACAGGTCTATGGATACGAGCAGTACTTC.

This clone was seen a single time. The chain couples TRBV5-5 to TRBJ2-1, with D maybe TRBD1 (5 bases). Deletions cut 0 bases from V and 8 bases from J, with 12 bases between. The CDR3 consists of 14 residues. Germline-derived CDR1 and CDR2 are SGHKS and YYEKEE (reference sequence). The CDR3 here is CASSLARSRDEQFF. The CDR3 nucleotides read TGTGCCAGCAGCTTGGCCCGTAGCAGGGATGAGCAGTTCTTC. Together with reference TRBV5-5 and TRBJ2-1, the CDR3 gives the full variable domain: DAGVTQSPTHLIKTRGQQVTLRCSPISGHKSVSWYQQVLGQGPQFIFQYYEKEERGRGNFPDRFSARQFPNYSSELNVNALLLGDSALYLCASSLARSRDEQFFGPGTRLTVL.

The chain links TRBV5-1 to TRBJ2-7; 7 bases are a match to TRBD1. This CDR3 spans 16 amino acids. With V trimmed by 0 bases and J by 5 bases, 11 bases remained unmatched. Germline loops: CDR1 SGHRS, CDR2 YFSETQ. The CDR3 DNA sequence: TGCGCCAGCAGCTTGGCCACCGGGACAGTCATCCACGAGCAGTACTTC. Protein product: CASSLATGTVIHEQYF. The whole variable domain, remainder taken from reference TRBV5-1 and TRBJ2-7, is KAGVTQTPRYLIKTRGQQVTLSCSPISGHRSVSWYQQTPGQGLQFLFEYFSETQRNKGNFPGRFSGRQFSNSRSEMNVSTLELGDSALYLCASSLATGTVIHEQYFGPGTRLTVT.

The chain has TRBV19 and TRBJ1-2, with 8 bases matching TRBD1. V lost 8 bases and J lost 5; bases outside the gene matches: 10. CDR3 length: 14 amino acids. Germline values: CDR1 LNHDA, CDR2 SQIVND (reference sequence). CDR3 nucleotides: TGTGCCAGTCGCACCCCACAGGGGGGGTATGGCTACACCTTC. It translates to CASRTPQGGYGYTF. Supplemented by reference TRBV19 and TRBJ1-2, the full variable domain reads DGGITQSPKYLFRKEGQNVTLSCEQNLNHDAMYWYRQDPGQGLRLIYYSQIVNDFQKGDIAEGYSVSREKKESFPLTVTSAQKNPTAFYLCASRTPQGGYGYTFGSGTRLTVV.

This chain uses TRBV2 with TRBJ1-6; possibly TRBD1 for D (5 bases). Germline CDR1 reads SNHLY; CDR2 reads FYNNEI. V gave up 6 bases and J gave up 9 bases, with 15 bases separating them. This CDR3 is 14 amino acids long. DNA of the CDR3: TGTGCCAGCAGGGGGCCGGACGGCCGTTCACCCCTCCACTTT. Translation: CASRGPDGRSPLHF.

The V call is TRBV29-1, the J call TRBJ1-1; D is unclear. Germline V gives CDR1 SQVTM, CDR2 ANQGSEA. This CDR3 contains 14 residues. Trimming cost V 4 bases and J 2 bases, with 14 bases left between them. CDR3 sequence reads: CSVVRPGRNTEAFF. CDR3 sequence (DNA): TGCAGCGTTGTAAGGCCAGGCCGTAACACTGAAGCTTTCTTT. The full variable domain, its missing parts supplied by reference TRBV29-1 and TRBJ1-1, is SAVISQKPSRDICQRGTSLTIQCQVDSQVTMMFWYRQQPGQSLTLIATANQGSEATYESGFVIDKFPISRPNLTFSTLTVSNMSPEDSSIYLCSVVRPGRNTEAFFGQGTRLTVV.

The V gene is TRBV28, the J gene TRBJ1-2; D is undetermined. The germline V and J ends were trimmed by 4 bases and 6 bases, with 15 bases remaining between them. Germline CDR1 MDHEN, CDR2 SYDVKM. CDR3 length: 14 residues. The CDR3 here is CASSSYFGHHGYTF. For the CDR3, the DNA is TGTGCCAGCAGTTCTTATTTTGGGCACCATGGCTACACCTTC.